This T cell receptor (beta chain) was recorded in a study of Ad26.COV2.S vaccination and SARS-CoV-2 variants. Whole-study context: As a participant in COV1001, the donor was in the Ad26.COV2.S trial arm. Study observations and caveats: In TCR breadth and depth analyses, total T cell responses may have been underestimated.

A word on this clone: The antigen remains undetermined.

Measured with immunoSEQ multiplex PCR; TCRdb has only the in-frame clones, and not every one. The table lists some 390,000 clones, 70% to 90% of them singletons, with more than 3% in the top ten. The CDR3 consists of 17 residues. Looked up from germline, CDR1 is SGHVS and CDR2 is FNYEAQ. Losses at the gene ends were 2 bases for V and 0 bases for J; bases not matched to a gene: 6. Treatment here: roughly 18 received Ad26.COV2.S at low or high dose, single or two shots; several received placebo; per-sample allocation not given. At day 63 after the first vaccine or placebo injection, samples were drawn.

This specimen was peripheral blood, taken in a trial of Ad26.COV2.S vaccine versus placebo. This chain connects TRBV7-6 to TRBJ2-1, with 8 bases aligning to TRBD2. The TCR sequence derives from a person between 18 and 59 years old who received the Ad26.COV2.S COVID-19 vaccine or a placebo. Written as DNA, the CDR3 is TGTGCCAGCAGCTTACTCGCGGGGGGCTTCTCCTACAATGAGCAGTTCTTC. Protein sequence: CASSLLAGGFSYNEQFF.